The clone carrying this T cell receptor (beta chain) was counted only a few times. The data originate from a study of shared clonotypes between healthy human individuals. The CDR3 has 12 residues. Germline V lookup: CDR1 MNHEY, CDR2 SVGAGI. Trimming stripped 7 bases from V and 8 bases from J, with 14 bases between. Replicate PCRs for sorted subsets used 200 to 250 ng DNA; this equaled about 30,000 T cell genomes. This table comes from immunoSEQ multiplex PCR, and its TCRdb copy is limited to in-frame clones, with some not included. The table lists 2 million to 2.5 million clones, approximately 94% of them singletons, with roughly 0.13% in the top ten.

The chain employs TRBV6-5 and TRBJ1-2; no firm D call. Material: naive CD4+ T cells sorted from blood. Subset here: CD45RA+ positively selected. This receptor was identified in a man between 18 and 29 years old in good health. CDR3 loop: CASNSPAVGYTF. In DNA, the CDR3 is TGTGCCAGCAACTCTCCGGCCGTGGGCTACACCTTC.